This TCR beta chain stems from a study of blood T cell repertoires in COVID-19. At the level of the study: COVID-19 samples collected from the United States, Italy and Spain covered acute and convalescent phases. In each case, the material was cDNA or gDNA derived from T cells, B-cell-depleted T cells, or PBMCs.

Authors' data handling: Reference gene primers were amplified, and this amplification served to estimate nucleated cell counts. Generated by immunoSEQ multiplex PCR, the TCRdb table keeps only in-frame clones and is missing some. V and J calls plus clone size are reproduced from that table; the DNA served to infer D and trimming. The table lists about 170,000 clones, 90% to 95% of them singletons. Trimming took 6 bases from V and 1 from J, leaving 9 bases between them. This CDR3 comprises 13 residues. Germline CDR1 reads MNHEY; CDR2 reads SVGAGI. This chain links TRBV6-5 with TRBJ1-2; TRBD1 might be the D (5 bases). This receptor was obtained from a man in his forties or fifties with acute or convalescent COVID-19. Sequencing was performed on peripheral blood. CDR3 sequence reads: CASSRGFNYGYTF. DNA of the CDR3: TGTGCCAGCAGCCGGGGGTTTAACTATGGCTACACCTTC.